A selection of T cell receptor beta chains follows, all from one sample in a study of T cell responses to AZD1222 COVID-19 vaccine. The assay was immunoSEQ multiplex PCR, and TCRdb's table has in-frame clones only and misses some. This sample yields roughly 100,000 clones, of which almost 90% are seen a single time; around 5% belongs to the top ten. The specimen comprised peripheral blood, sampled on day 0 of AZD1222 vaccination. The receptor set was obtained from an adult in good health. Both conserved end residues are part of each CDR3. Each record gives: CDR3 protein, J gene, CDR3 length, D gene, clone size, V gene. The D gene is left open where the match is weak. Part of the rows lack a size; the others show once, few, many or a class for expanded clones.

cdr3_aa: CASSEYGGRKLFF
j_call: TRBJ1-4
cdr3_length: 13
d_call: .
clone_size: .
v_call: TRBV6-1

cdr3_aa: CASSLRGYTGELFF
j_call: TRBJ2-2
cdr3_length: 14
d_call: .
clone_size: .
v_call: TRBV13

cdr3_aa: CASSQIGILAGVTDTQYF
j_call: TRBJ2-3
cdr3_length: 18
d_call: TRBD2
clone_size: .
v_call: TRBV3-1/TRBV3-2

cdr3_aa: CASSPSGGRTDTQYF
j_call: TRBJ2-3
cdr3_length: 15
d_call: .
clone_size: .
v_call: TRBV7-9

cdr3_aa: CASSLGDSNAYEQYF
j_call: TRBJ2-7
cdr3_length: 15
d_call: .
clone_size: .
v_call: TRBV5-1

cdr3_aa: CASSLWDLVEGDYEQYF
j_call: TRBJ2-7
cdr3_length: 17
d_call: .
clone_size: .
v_call: TRBV7-6

cdr3_aa: CASSPGTIYNEQFF
j_call: TRBJ2-1
cdr3_length: 14
d_call: TRBD2
clone_size: .
v_call: TRBV7-3

cdr3_aa: CASSFAGGPADTQYF
j_call: TRBJ2-3
cdr3_length: 15
d_call: TRBD2
clone_size: .
v_call: TRBV5-1

cdr3_aa: CASSRSPGNTEAFF
j_call: TRBJ1-1
cdr3_length: 14
d_call: .
clone_size: once
v_call: TRBV6-4

cdr3_aa: CASSLAVGFTDTQYF
j_call: TRBJ2-3
cdr3_length: 15
d_call: .
clone_size: .
v_call: TRBV5-5